The clone carrying this T cell receptor beta chain is hyperexpanded (1% or more) in the sample. Its antigen is not known. Sample time point: 20-29 weeks after completion of therapy. The sample belongs to a study of T cell therapy after organ transplantation. Study-wide context: CMV-specific T cells, median 1.92 x 10^8, were given as 2 to 6 intravenous infusions. 20 to 29 weeks after therapy completion, long-term post-therapy blood was collected. Whole-study findings and limits: In nonresponders, large pretherapy expansions changed minimally after therapy. Lower pretherapy CD8 clonality went with larger post-therapy fold change.

The repertoire was sequenced with immunoSEQ multiplex PCR; TCRdb's copy has only in-frame clones and lacks some. The sample carries fewer than 4,500 clones, approximately 69% recorded once. Germline CDR1 and CDR2: SGHNT and YYREEE (reference sequence). The CDR3 sequence is 13 residues long. V lost 4 bases and J 5 bases, leaving 10 bases between the germline ends. The material was CD8+ T cells from blood, obtained after autologous CMV-specific T cell therapy. The chain is built from TRBV5-4 and TRBJ2-1; perhaps TRBD2 as D (5 bases). This TCR was recovered from a human patient who had received a solid organ transplant and had CMV disease. The T cells may partly be graft donor cells. The CDR3 here is CASSLDYNNEQFF. CDR3 bases: TGTGCCAGCAGCCTCGACTACAACAATGAGCAGTTCTTC. Filled out from reference TRBV5-4 and TRBJ2-1, the complete variable domain reads ETGVTQSPTHLIKTRGQQVTLRCSSQSGHNTVSWYQQALGQGPQFIFQYYREEENGRGNFPPRFSGLQFPNYSSELNVNALELDDSALYLCASSLDYNNEQFFGPGTRLTVL.